Below, 20 T cell receptor beta chains from the same sample are listed, as sequenced in a study of regulatory T cells in long-lasting Graves disease. Researchers made TCR beta libraries by using iRepertoire HTBI primers and running Arm-PCR on CDR3 regions. TCRdb passed the multiplex PCR reads through MiXCR, listing each CDR3 protein once. Of hundreds of thousands of distinct CDR3 sequences listed, around 20% are singletons. Noted time point: persistent/refractory GD, antithyroid drugs over 5 years with positive TRAb. Scientists built the TCR library using RNA that was extracted from PBMCs. The starting material was peripheral blood mononuclear cells (PBMCs), obtained when the disease was refractory, from a patient treated with antithyroid drugs. These receptors all come from a female donor with Graves disease.

At least ten counts were recorded for this clonotype. The chain uses TRBV10-3 and TRBJ2-7; D gene uncertain. The CDR3 sequence is 14 residues long. Germline V gene lookup returns CDR1 ENHRY and CDR2 SYGVKD. The ends were cut back, 0 bases at V and 5 bases at J, with 11 bases in the middle. CDR3 sequence: CAISESPRVHEQYF. The CDR3 DNA reads as TGTGCCATCAGTGAGTCCCCTCGGGTCCACGAGCAGTACTTC.

A few counts support this clonotype. A much larger clone differs from this one at a single base, so this may be a read error. V and J are TRBV11-2 and TRBJ1-1, with a weak D call TRBD1 (6 bases). Germline CDR1 is SGHAT and CDR2 is FQNNGV. The CDR3 sequence is 12 residues long. The CDR3 loop is CASSFPGHQALF. The CDR3 DNA follows: TGTGCCAGCAGCTTTCCGGGACACCAAGCTCTCTTT.

Remarks on this clonotype: The junction departs from the called germline gene at one end, perhaps through a read error. The chain joins TRBV2 to TRBJ2-7; perhaps TRBD1 as D (6 bases). Germline V gene sequence: CDR1 SNHLY, CDR2 FYNNEI. CDR3 size: 14 residues. The CDR3 DNA sequence: TGTACCAGCAGTCATATCGGGACACCCTACGAGCAGTACTTC. Residues: CTSSHIGTPYEQYF.

The table lists this clonotype with many counts. A read error may produce the germline difference seen at one junction end. The V and J genes are TRBV28 and TRBJ1-1; the D is unclear. Germline V gene sequence: CDR1 MDHEN, CDR2 SYDVKM. This CDR3 contains 11 residues. The CDR3 DNA sequence: TGTGCCACTTCCTCGAACTCTGAAGCTTTCTTT. It codes for CATSSNSEAFF.

Many counts were recorded for this clonotype. The chain links TRBV28 to TRBJ2-6, with TRBD1 matching 11 bases. CDR3 length: 17 residues. V shed 5 bases and J 0 bases; nucleotides not matched to a gene: 3. CDR1 is MDHEN and CDR2 is SYDVKM in the germline V gene. The CDR3 is CASSPGTGGSGANVLTF. CDR3 DNA sequence: TGTGCCAGCAGTCCCGGGACAGGGGGCTCTGGGGCCAACGTCCTGACTTTC. Full variable domain (outside the CDR3, taken from reference TRBV28 and TRBJ2-6): DVKVTQSSRYLVKRTGEKVFLECVQDMDHENMFWYRQDPGLGLRLIYFSYDVKMKEKGDIPEGYSVSREKKERFSLILESASTNQTSMYLCASSPGTGGSGANVLTFGAGSRLTVL.

This clonotype was seen repeatedly, ten times or more. This rearrangement joins TRBV10-2 to TRBJ2-7; D remains ambiguous. V lost 3 bases and J lost 6, with 6 bases in between. The CDR3 extends over 11 amino acids. Germline CDR1 WSHSY, CDR2 SAAADI. DNA of the CDR3: TGCGCCAGCAGTGACGCAGGCGAGCAGTACTTC. Translation gives CASSDAGEQYF.

This clonotype has more than one count but fewer than ten. The chain is built from TRBV11-2 and TRBJ2-1; 9 nucleotides align to TRBD2. This CDR3 comprises 15 residues. V shed 7 bases, J shed 4 bases, and the junction held 8 bases outside the gene matches. CDR1 and CDR2 from the germline V gene are SGHAT and FQNNGV. CDR3 DNA sequence: TGTGCCAGCAATTGGGTGACTAGCGGATACAATGAGCAGTTCTTC. Protein sequence: CASNWVTSGYNEQFF. The whole variable domain, remainder taken from reference TRBV11-2 and TRBJ2-1, is EAGVAQSPRYKIIEKRQSVAFWCNPISGHATLYWYQQILGQGPKLLIQFQNNGVVDDSQLPKDRFSAERLKGVDSTLKIQPAKLEDSAVYLCASNWVTSGYNEQFFGPGTRLTVL.

In its sample, this clonotype was seen many times. The gene calls are TRBV10-3 and TRBJ1-1; D is perhaps TRBD1 (5 bases). The germline V gene encodes CDR1 ENHRY and CDR2 SYGVKD. The CDR3 loop spans 11 amino acids. Trimming cost V 7 bases and J 3 bases, with 6 bases left between them. In DNA form, the CDR3 reads TGTGCCATCATCAGGGACACTGAAGCTTTCTTT. Its protein is CAIIRDTEAFF.

About this clonotype itself: A read error may be the cause here, since a much bigger clone is one base away. The chain links TRBV7-2 to TRBJ1-1, with D maybe TRBD1 (6 bases). The CDR3 totals 13 residues. Deletions cut 10 bases from V and 4 bases from J, with 16 bases between. Germline V gene data show CDR1 as SGHTA and CDR2 as FQGNSA. The CDR3 reads CATQTGVSTEAFF. Written as DNA, the CDR3 is TGTGCCACCCAGACAGGAGTGAGCACTGAAGCTTTCTTT.

This clonotype has only a few counts. The V gene is TRBV7-8, the J gene TRBJ2-7; no definite D call. The V and J ends lost 1 base and 4 bases respectively, with 11 bases between them. The CDR3 contains 14 residues. The germline gives CDR1 SGHVS, CDR2 FQNEAQ. The CDR3 here is CASSLGNYMYEQYF. The CDR3 coding sequence is TGTGCCAGCAGCTTAGGGAACTACATGTACGAGCAGTACTTC.

This clonotype occurred many times. This rearrangement joins TRBV29-1 to TRBJ2-7; 8 nucleotides align to TRBD1. The CDR3 is 13 residues long. Germline CDR1 is SQVTM and CDR2 is ANQGSEA. Losses at the gene ends were 3 bases for V and 0 bases for J; bases not matched to a gene: 1. The CDR3 loop is CSVDTGGSYEQYF. The CDR3, as DNA: TGCAGCGTTGACACAGGGGGCTCCTACGAGCAGTACTTC.

This clonotype was counted ten times or more. V and J are TRBV7-8 and TRBJ2-7, with D unresolved. This CDR3 is built from 14 residues. Germline assignment: CDR1 SGHVS and CDR2 FQNEAQ. V was shortened by 4 bases and J by 2 bases, with 12 bases between the two germline ends. CDR3 in amino acids: CASSSRIGPYEQYF. The DNA of the CDR3 is TGTGCCAGCAGCTCTAGGATAGGGCCCTACGAGCAGTACTTC.

This clonotype has a handful of counts. The chain is built from TRBV16 and TRBJ2-7, with 11 positions matching TRBD2. Germline lookup yields CDR1 KGHSY and CDR2 FQNENV. V dropped 7 bases and J dropped 2; count of bases not matched to a gene: 7. The CDR3 runs to 15 residues. In nucleotides, the CDR3 is TGTGCCAGCATTCAGGGGACTAGCGGTACCTACGAGCAGTACTTC. Translating gives CASIQGTSGTYEQYF.

The sample holds many counts of this clonotype. This chain joins TRBV27 and TRBJ1-2; TRBD1 is a possible D gene (6 bases). From germline, CDR1 is MNHEY and CDR2 SMNVEV (reference sequence). The V end lost 5 bases, the J end lost 5 bases, and 21 bases lay between the germline ends. This CDR3 comprises 16 residues. The CDR3 nucleotides read TGTGCCAGCAGTGGGAAATACAGGGACGGGGTTTATGGCTACACCTTC. This codes for CASSGKYRDGVYGYTF.

This clonotype was counted many times. J is TRBJ1-6 and V is TRBV5-1; 9 bases align to TRBD1. This CDR3 is built from 16 residues. Germline loops: CDR1 SGHRS, CDR2 YFSETQ. Trimming at V came to 3 bases and at J to 6 bases, leaving 7 bases not matched to a gene. The CDR3 DNA follows: TGCGCCAGCAGCTCCGAGGGGACAGGGCGTAATTCACCCCTCCACTTT. Its translation: CASSSEGTGRNSPLHF. The whole variable domain, remainder taken from reference TRBV5-1 and TRBJ1-6, is KAGVTQTPRYLIKTRGQQVTLSCSPISGHRSVSWYQQTPGQGLQFLFEYFSETQRNKGNFPGRFSGRQFSNSRSEMNVSTLELGDSALYLCASSSEGTGRNSPLHFGNGTRLTVT.

This clonotype came up a few times. This chain uses TRBV19 with TRBJ2-4; D is unresolved. This CDR3 is built from 14 residues. The V and J ends lost 3 bases and 0 bases respectively, with 6 bases between them. CDR1 is LNHDA and CDR2 is SQIVND in the germline V gene (reference sequence). In DNA, the CDR3 is TGTGCCAGTAGTATGACCAGAGCCAAAAACATTCAGTACTTC. It yields the protein CASSMTRAKNIQYF. Complete variable domain (other parts from reference TRBV19 and TRBJ2-4): DGGITQSPKYLFRKEGQNVTLSCEQNLNHDAMYWYRQDPGQGLRLIYYSQIVNDFQKGDIAEGYSVSREKKESFPLTVTSAQKNPTAFYLCASSMTRAKNIQYFGAGTRLSVL.

The chain joins TRBV28 to TRBJ1-2, with D possibly matching TRBD1 (5 bases). Germline V gives CDR1 MDHEN, CDR2 SYDVKM. V lost 5 bases, J lost 3 bases, and 10 bases lay in between. There are 13 residues in the CDR3. In DNA form, the CDR3 reads TGTGCCAGCAGTGCACAGGTGTACTATGGCTACACCTTC. Protein: CASSAQVYYGYTF.

V and J are TRBV2 and TRBJ1-5, with TRBD1 matching over 7 bases. This CDR3 has 13 amino acids. V lost 6 bases to trimming and J lost 7 bases; unmatched junction nucleotides: 6. The V gene's germline CDR1 is SNHLY and CDR2 FYNNEI. CDR3 in amino acids: CASRGGAYQPQHF. CDR3 in DNA: TGTGCCAGCAGAGGGGGCGCTTACCAGCCCCAGCATTTT.

The chain combines TRBV12-3 or TRBV12-4 with TRBJ1-3, with D unresolved. CDR3 length equals 15 residues. Deletions cut 6 bases from V and 1 base from J, with 13 bases between. DNA for the CDR3: TGTGCCAGCAGCACTCGGACGGGTTCTGGAAACACCATATATTTT. Amino acid sequence: CASSTRTGSGNTIYF.

This clonotype was seen a few times. The V and J genes are TRBV27 and TRBJ2-3; TRBD2 aligns across 7 bases. This CDR3 has 15 residues. Unmatched junction bases numbered 13, after V lost 11 bases and J lost 2 bases. CDR1 MNHEY and CDR2 SMNVEV come from the germline V gene (reference sequence). This CDR3 is CAVRTGGPFTDTQYF. The CDR3 nucleotides read TGTGCCGTGCGCACGGGAGGCCCTTTCACAGATACGCAGTATTTT.